The clone carrying this T cell receptor (beta chain) was detected a few times. The antigen remains unidentified. These data are taken from a study of CD8 T cells in ankylosing spondylitis. The study's findings and limits: About 8 highly homologous variants made up a TCR beta motif, and this motif appeared characteristic of ankylosing spondylitis blood.

The CDR3 is made up of 13 amino acids. CDR1 and CDR2 (germline): DFQATT, SNEGSKA (reference sequence). Trimming cost V 4 bases and J 2 bases, with 11 bases left between them. TCRdb processed the 5' RACE reads anew with MiXCR; each CDR3 protein has one entry. The sample includes some 840,000 distinct CDR3 sequences, over 9.5% of them seen just once. This TCR was sampled from a male donor with ankylosing spondylitis. Sequencing input: blood, either unsorted or a sorted T cell fraction (not recorded which). The chain couples TRBV20-1 to TRBJ1-2; D is perhaps TRBD1 (5 bases). The CDR3 DNA reads as TGCAGTGCTAACGGGGGGTTGAACTATGGCTACACCTTC. This gives the protein CSANGGLNYGYTF.